The following is a TCR beta chain sequence with its context. What it recognizes is unknown. The data were obtained in a study of cytomegalovirus exposure and HLA in healthy donors. Study-level points and caveats: A few chains linked to CMV were shown in vitro to be specific for CMV antigens.

The germline gives CDR1 MNHEY, CDR2 SMNVEV (reference sequence). The CDR3 is 16 amino acids. The PCR contained 60 Vbeta and 13 Jbeta primers. Libraries were prepared by immunoSEQ multiplex PCR; TCRdb keeps only in-frame clonotypes and omits some of them. The sample lists over 100,000 clones, under 75% seen once, with around 2.5% in the top ten. The sample comprised PBMCs. The receptor's source is a woman in her thirties or forties in good health and CMV-seronegative. The rearrangement uses TRBV27 and TRBJ2-5; 7 positions agree with TRBD1. The end of the DNA fits TRBJ2-7 better, so the J call may be wrong. The CDR3 DNA reads as TGTGCCAGCAGTTTATCCAAAAGGGGGCGGAGGTACGAGCAGTACTTC. It encodes CASSLSKRGRRYEQYF.